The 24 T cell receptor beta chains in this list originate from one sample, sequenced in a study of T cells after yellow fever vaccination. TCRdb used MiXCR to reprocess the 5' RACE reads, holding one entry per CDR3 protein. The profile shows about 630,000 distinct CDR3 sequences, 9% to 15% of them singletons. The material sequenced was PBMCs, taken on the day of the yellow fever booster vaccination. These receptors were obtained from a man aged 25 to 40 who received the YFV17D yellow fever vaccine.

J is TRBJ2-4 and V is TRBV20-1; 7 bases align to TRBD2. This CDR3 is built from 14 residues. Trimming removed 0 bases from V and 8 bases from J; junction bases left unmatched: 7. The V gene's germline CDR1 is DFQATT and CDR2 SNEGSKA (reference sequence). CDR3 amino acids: CSARDPRGRHIQYF. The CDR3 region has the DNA TGCAGTGCTAGAGACCCTCGCGGGAGACACATTCAGTACTTC.

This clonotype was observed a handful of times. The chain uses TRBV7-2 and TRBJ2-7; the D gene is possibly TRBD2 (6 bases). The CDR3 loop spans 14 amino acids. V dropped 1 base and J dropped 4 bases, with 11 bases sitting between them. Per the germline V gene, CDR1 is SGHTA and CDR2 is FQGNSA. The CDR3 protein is CASSLGGGMYEQYF. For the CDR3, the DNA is TGTGCCAGCAGCTTAGGGGGCGGGATGTACGAGCAGTACTTC.

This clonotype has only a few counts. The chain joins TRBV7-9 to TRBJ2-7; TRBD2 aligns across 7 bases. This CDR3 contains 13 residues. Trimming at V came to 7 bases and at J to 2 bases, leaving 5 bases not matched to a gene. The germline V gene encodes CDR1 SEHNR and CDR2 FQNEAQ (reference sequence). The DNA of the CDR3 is TGTGCCAGCACCCGGGACTACACCTACGAGCAGTACTTC. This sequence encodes CASTRDYTYEQYF. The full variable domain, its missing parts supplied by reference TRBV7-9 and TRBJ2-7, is DTGVSQNPRHKITKRGQNVTFRCDPISEHNRLYWYRQTLGQGPEFLTYFQNEAQLEKSRLLSDRFSAERPKGSFSTLEIQRTEQGDSAMYLCASTRDYTYEQYFGPGTRLTVT.

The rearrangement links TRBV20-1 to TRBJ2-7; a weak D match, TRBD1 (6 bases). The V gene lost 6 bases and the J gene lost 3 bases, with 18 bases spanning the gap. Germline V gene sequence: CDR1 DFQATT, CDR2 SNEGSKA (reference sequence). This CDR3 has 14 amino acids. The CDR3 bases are TGCAGTGCCCCTGTAACAGGGCAGATCTACGAGCAGTACTTC. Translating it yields CSAPVTGQIYEQYF.

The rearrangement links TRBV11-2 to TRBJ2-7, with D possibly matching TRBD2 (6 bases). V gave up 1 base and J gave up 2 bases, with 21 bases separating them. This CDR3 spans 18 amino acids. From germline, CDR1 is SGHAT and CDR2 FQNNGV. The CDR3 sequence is CASSLVVGGPGDTYEQYF. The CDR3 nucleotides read TGTGCCAGCAGCTTAGTAGTTGGAGGTCCGGGAGACACCTACGAGCAGTACTTC. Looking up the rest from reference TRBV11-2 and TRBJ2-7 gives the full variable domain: EAGVAQSPRYKIIEKRQSVAFWCNPISGHATLYWYQQILGQGPKLLIQFQNNGVVDDSQLPKDRFSAERLKGVDSTLKIQPAKLEDSAVYLCASSLVVGGPGDTYEQYFGPGTRLTVT.

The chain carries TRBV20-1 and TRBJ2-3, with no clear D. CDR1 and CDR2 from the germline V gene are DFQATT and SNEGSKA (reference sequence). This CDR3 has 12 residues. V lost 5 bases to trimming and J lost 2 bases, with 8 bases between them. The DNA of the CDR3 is TGCAGTGCTGACGGGCCCACAGATACGCAGTATTTT. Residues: CSADGPTDTQYF.

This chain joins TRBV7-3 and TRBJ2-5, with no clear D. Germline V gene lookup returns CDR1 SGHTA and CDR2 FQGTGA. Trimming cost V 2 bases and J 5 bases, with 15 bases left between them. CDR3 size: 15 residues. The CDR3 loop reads CASSLGSGLEETQYF. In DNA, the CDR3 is TGTGCCAGCAGCTTAGGAAGTGGGTTAGAGGAGACCCAGTACTTC.

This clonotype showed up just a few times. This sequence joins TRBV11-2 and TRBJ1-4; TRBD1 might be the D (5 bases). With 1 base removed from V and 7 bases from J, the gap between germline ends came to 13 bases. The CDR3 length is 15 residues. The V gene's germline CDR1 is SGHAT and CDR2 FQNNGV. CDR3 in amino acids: CASSLAGTSLEKLFF. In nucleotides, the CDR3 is TGTGCCAGCAGCTTAGCCGGGACCAGTCTTGAAAAACTGTTTTTT. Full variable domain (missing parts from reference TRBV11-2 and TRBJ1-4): EAGVAQSPRYKIIEKRQSVAFWCNPISGHATLYWYQQILGQGPKLLIQFQNNGVVDDSQLPKDRFSAERLKGVDSTLKIQPAKLEDSAVYLCASSLAGTSLEKLFFGSGTQLSVL.

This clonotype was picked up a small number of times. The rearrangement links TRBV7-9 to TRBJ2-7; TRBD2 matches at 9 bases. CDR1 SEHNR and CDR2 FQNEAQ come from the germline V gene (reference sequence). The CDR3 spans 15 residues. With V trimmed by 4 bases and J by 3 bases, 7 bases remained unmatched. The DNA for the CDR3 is TGTGCCAGCAGCTCCCCGACTAGCGGAAACTACGAGCAGTACTTC. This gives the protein CASSSPTSGNYEQYF. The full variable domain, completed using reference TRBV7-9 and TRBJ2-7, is DTGVSQNPRHKITKRGQNVTFRCDPISEHNRLYWYRQTLGQGPEFLTYFQNEAQLEKSRLLSDRFSAERPKGSFSTLEIQRTEQGDSAMYLCASSSPTSGNYEQYFGPGTRLTVT.

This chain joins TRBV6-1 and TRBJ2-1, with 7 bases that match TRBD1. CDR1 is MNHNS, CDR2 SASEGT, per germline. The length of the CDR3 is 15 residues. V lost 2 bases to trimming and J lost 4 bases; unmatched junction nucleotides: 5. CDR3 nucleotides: TGTGCCAGCAGTGAAAGGGGACAGCCTTACAATGAGCAGTTCTTC. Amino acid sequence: CASSERGQPYNEQFF.

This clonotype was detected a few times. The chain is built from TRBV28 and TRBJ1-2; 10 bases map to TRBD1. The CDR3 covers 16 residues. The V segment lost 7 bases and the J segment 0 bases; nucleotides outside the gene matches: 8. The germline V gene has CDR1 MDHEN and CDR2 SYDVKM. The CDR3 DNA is TGTGCCAGCAACCGGGACAGGGGCCTGACTAACTATGGCTACACCTTC. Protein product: CASNRDRGLTNYGYTF.

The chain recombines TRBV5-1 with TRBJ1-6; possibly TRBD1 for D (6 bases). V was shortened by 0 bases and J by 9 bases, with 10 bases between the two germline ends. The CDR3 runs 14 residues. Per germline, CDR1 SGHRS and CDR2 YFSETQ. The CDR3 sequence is CASSLGRGSSPLHF. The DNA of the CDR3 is TGCGCCAGCAGCTTGGGCAGGGGTAGTTCACCCCTCCACTTT.

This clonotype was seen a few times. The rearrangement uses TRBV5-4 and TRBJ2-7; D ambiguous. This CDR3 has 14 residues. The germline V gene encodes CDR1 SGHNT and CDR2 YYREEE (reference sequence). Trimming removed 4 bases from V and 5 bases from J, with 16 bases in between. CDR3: CASSPPVPAHEQYF. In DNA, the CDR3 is TGTGCCAGCAGCCCCCCCGTGCCGGCCCACGAGCAGTACTTC.

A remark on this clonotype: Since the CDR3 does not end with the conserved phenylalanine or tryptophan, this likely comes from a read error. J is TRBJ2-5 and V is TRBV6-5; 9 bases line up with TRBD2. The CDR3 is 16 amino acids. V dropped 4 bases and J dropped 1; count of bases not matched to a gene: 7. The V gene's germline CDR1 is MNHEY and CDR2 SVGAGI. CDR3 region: CASSSLSGRGQETQYL. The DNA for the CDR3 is TGTGCCAGCAGTTCCCTTAGCGGGAGAGGCCAAGAGACCCAGTACCTC.

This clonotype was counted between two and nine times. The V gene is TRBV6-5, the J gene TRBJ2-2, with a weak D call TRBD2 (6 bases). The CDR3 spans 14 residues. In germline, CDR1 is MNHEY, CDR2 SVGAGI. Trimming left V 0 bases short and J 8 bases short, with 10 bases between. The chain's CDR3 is CASSYSGLLGELFF. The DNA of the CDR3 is TGTGCCAGCAGTTACTCGGGACTCCTAGGGGAGCTGTTTTTT.

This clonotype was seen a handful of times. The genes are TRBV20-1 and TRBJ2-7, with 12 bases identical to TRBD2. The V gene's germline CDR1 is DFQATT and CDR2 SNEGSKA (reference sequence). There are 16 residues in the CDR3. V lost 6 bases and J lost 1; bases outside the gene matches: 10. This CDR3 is CSARGTSGRFSYEQYF. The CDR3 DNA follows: TGCAGTGCCCGAGGGACTAGCGGGCGCTTTTCCTACGAGCAGTACTTC.

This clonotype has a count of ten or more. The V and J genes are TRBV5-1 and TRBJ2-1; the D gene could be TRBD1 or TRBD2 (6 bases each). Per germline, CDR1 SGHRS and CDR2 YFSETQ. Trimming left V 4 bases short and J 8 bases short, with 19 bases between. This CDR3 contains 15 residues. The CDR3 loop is CASSVGRAGGDEQFF. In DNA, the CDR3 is TGCGCCAGCAGCGTCGGTCGCGCCGGGGGCGATGAGCAGTTCTTC.

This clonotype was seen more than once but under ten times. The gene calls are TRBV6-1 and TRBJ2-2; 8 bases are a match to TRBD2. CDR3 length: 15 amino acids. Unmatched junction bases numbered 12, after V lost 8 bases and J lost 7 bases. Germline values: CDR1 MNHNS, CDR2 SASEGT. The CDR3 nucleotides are TGTGCCAGCCTTAACAGAGCGGGAGCGGTCGGGGAGCTGTTTTTT. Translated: CASLNRAGAVGELFF.

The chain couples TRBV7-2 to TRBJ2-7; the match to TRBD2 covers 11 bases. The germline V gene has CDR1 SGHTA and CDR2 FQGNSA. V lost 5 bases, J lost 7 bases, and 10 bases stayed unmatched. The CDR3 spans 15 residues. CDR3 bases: TGTGCCAGCAGCCGTGGACTAGCGGGTGTTGGGGAGCAGTACTTC. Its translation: CASSRGLAGVGEQYF.

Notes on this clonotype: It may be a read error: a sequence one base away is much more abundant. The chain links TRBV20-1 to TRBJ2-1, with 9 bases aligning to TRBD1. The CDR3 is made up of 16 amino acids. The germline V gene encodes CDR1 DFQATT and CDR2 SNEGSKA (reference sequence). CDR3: CCARGERQGGYNEQFF. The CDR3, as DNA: TGCTGTGCTAGAGGGGAGAGACAGGGGGGTTACAATGAGCAGTTCTTC.

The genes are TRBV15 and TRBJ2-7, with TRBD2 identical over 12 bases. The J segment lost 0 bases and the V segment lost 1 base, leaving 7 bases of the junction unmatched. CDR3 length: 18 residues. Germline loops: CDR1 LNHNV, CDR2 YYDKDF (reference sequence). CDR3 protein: CATSRGGLAGQSSYEQYF. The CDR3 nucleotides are TGTGCCACCAGCAGAGGAGGACTAGCGGGACAGAGCTCCTACGAGCAGTACTTC.

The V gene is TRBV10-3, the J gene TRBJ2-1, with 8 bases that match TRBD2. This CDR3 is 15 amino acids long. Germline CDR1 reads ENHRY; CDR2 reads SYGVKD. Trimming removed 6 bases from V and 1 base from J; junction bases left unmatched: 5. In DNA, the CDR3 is TGTGCCATCAGAGACAGCGGGAGTTCCTACAATGAGCAGTTCTTC. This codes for CAIRDSGSSYNEQFF.

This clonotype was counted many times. The CDR3 protein is CASSYSGDSRYEQYF. The CDR3 region has the DNA TGTGCCAGCAGTTACAGCGGGGACTCCCGGTACGAGCAGTACTTC. The V and J genes are TRBV6-5 and TRBJ2-7; TRBD2 agrees at 7 bases. The CDR3 runs 15 residues. The germline CDR1 and CDR2 sequences are MNHEY and SVGAGI. With V trimmed by 2 bases and J by 4 bases, 8 bases remained unmatched.

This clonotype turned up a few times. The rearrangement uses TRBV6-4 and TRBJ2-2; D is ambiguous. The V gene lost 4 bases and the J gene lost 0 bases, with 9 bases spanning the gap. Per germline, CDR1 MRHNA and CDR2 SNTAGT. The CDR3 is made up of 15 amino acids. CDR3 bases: TGTGCCAGCAGTGTAGAAGCGTCGAACACCGGGGAGCTGTTTTTT. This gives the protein CASSVEASNTGELFF.